Listed below are T cell receptor beta chains from one sample, sequenced in a study of blood T cell repertoires in COVID-19. The method was immunoSEQ multiplex PCR; TCRdb's version includes in-frame clones alone and lacks a portion of them. Altogether about 150,000 clones are present, about 85% being singletons, with the ten largest covering approximately 5.2%. The sequenced material came from peripheral blood. Receptors originate from a woman aged 70 to 79 with COVID-19, enrolled during active disease. CDR3s include the opening cysteine and the closing phenylalanine or tryptophan. D genes are given only for firm matches. Rows may omit the clone size; those that give it use once, few, many or a size class.

12,NA,TRBV5-1,TRBD2,TRBJ2-7,CASSPTSGEQYF,TGCGCCAGCAGCCCCACTAGCGGCGAGCAGTACTTC
15,NA,TRBV5-1,TRBD1,TRBJ2-5,CASSADRVGQETQYF,TGCGCCAGCTCCGCCGACAGGGTTGGGCAAGAGACCCAGTACTTC
15,NA,TRBV30,NA,TRBJ1-1,CAWSVGAKLNTEAFF,TGTGCCTGGAGTGTAGGGGCGAAATTGAACACTGAAGCTTTCTTT
15,NA,TRBV7-8,NA,TRBJ1-1,CASSPPLRMNTEAFF,TGTGCCAGCAGCCCACCCCTTAGAATGAACACTGAAGCTTTCTTT
14,NA,TRBV7-9,NA,TRBJ1-3,CASSLVVLGNTIYF,TGTGCCAGCAGCTTAGTAGTACTCGGAAACACCATATATTTT
15,NA,TRBV5-1,NA,TRBJ2-3,CASSLTDSYTDTQYF,TGCGCCAGCAGCCTGACGGACAGTTACACAGATACGCAGTATTTT
11,NA,TRBV7-9,TRBD2,TRBJ2-1,CASGRLAEQFF,TGTGCCAGCGGACGACTAGCGGAGCAGTTCTTC
13,NA,TRBV19,NA,TRBJ1-1,CASSIGTTAEAFF,TGTGCCAGTAGTATAGGCACAACCGCTGAAGCTTTCTTT
13,NA,TRBV11-2,NA,TRBJ1-2,CASTPSGRYGYTF,TGTGCCAGCACCCCCAGTGGGAGGTATGGCTACACCTTC
13,NA,TRBV2,TRBD1,TRBJ1-2,CAVPNRGRYGYTF,TGTGCCGTCCCAAACAGGGGGCGGTATGGCTACACCTTC
13,NA,TRBV3-1/TRBV3-2,TRBD1,TRBJ2-5,CASSRGQGQTQYF,TGTGCCAGCAGCCGGGGACAGGGACAGACCCAGTACTTC
16,few,TRBV24-1,TRBD1,TRBJ1-2,CATSGGDRGEVYGYTF,TGTGCCACCAGTGGGGGGGACAGGGGCGAGGTCTATGGCTACACCTTC
17,NA,TRBV10-2,TRBD2,TRBJ2-4,CASSWTSGAVAKNIQYF,TGCGCCAGCAGTTGGACTAGCGGGGCTGTAGCCAAAAACATTCAGTACTTC
16,NA,TRBV19,TRBD1,TRBJ1-3,CASSGDRTTSGNTIYF,TGTGCCAGTAGCGGGGACAGGACAACCTCTGGAAACACCATATATTTT
15,NA,TRBV5-4,TRBD2,TRBJ2-5,CASSLSGGAGETQYF,TGTGCCAGCAGCCTAAGCGGGGGGGCGGGTGAGACCCAGTACTTC
14,NA,TRBV2,NA,TRBJ1-6,CASSDAGRSSPLHF,TGTGCCAGCAGTGACGCGGGGAGAAGTTCACCCCTCCACTTT
12,once,TRBV5-6,NA,TRBJ1-5,CASSRQDQPQHF,TGTGCCAGCAGCCGACAAGATCAGCCCCAGCATTTT
19,NA,TRBV18,NA,TRBJ1-3,CASSPRTSRGGTSGNTIYF,TGTGCCAGCTCACCCCGAACTTCCAGAGGGGGAACCTCTGGAAACACCATATATTTT
15,NA,TRBV2,NA,TRBJ2-5,CASSPPPGQKETQYF,TGTGCCAGCAGTCCCCCCCCCGGACAGAAAGAGACCCAGTACTTC
15,NA,TRBV7-2,NA,TRBJ2-1,CASSSQGGAYNEQFF,TGTGCCAGCAGCTCCCAGGGGGGCGCCTACAATGAGCAGTTCTTC
13,NA,TRBV25-1,NA,TRBJ2-5,CASAQGRGETQYF,TGTGCCAGCGCACAGGGCCGAGGAGAGACCCAGTACTTC
13,NA,TRBV29-1,NA,TRBJ2-2,CSVDRGGHGELFF,TGCAGCGTTGATAGGGGGGGCCACGGGGAGCTGTTTTTT
14,NA,TRBV12-5,NA,TRBJ2-2,CASGRSGLTGELFF,TGTGCTAGTGGTCGCTCGGGTCTCACCGGGGAGCTGTTTTTT
17,NA,TRBV5-1,TRBD2,TRBJ2-3,CASSVRTSGAITDTQYF,TGCGCCAGCAGCGTTAGGACTAGCGGGGCAATCACAGATACGCAGTATTTT
14,NA,TRBV9,TRBD1,TRBJ1-3,CASSVPGQGNTIYF,TGTGCCAGCAGCGTACCGGGACAGGGAAACACCATATATTTT
17,NA,TRBV5-4,TRBD1,TRBJ1-2,CASSLTGIRVPDYGYTF,TGTGCCAGCAGCCTGACAGGGATAAGGGTCCCTGACTATGGCTACACCTTC
15,NA,TRBV25-1,NA,TRBJ2-5,CASSNREITQETQYF,TGTGCCAGCAGTAACAGGGAAATCACCCAGGAGACCCAGTACTTC
15,NA,TRBV18,TRBD1,TRBJ2-2,CASSVGQGSTGELFF,TGTGCCAGCTCAGTGGGACAGGGAAGCACCGGGGAGCTGTTTTTT
16,NA,TRBV7-2,NA,TRBJ2-3,CASSTGRAPSTDTQYF,TGTGCCAGCAGCACCGGTCGAGCGCCGAGCACAGATACGCAGTATTTT
15,NA,TRBV7-6,NA,TRBJ1-4,CASSEREQVGEKLFF,TGTGCCAGCAGTGAACGAGAGCAGGTCGGTGAAAAACTGTTTTTT
16,once,TRBV9,NA,TRBJ2-5,CASSPNLRGGRETQYF,TGTGCCAGCAGCCCTAATCTCAGGGGTGGGCGGGAGACCCAGTACTTC
14,NA,TRBV5-6,NA,TRBJ2-7,CASKHRDQSYEQYF,TGTGCCAGCAAGCACAGGGACCAATCCTACGAGCAGTACTTC
14,NA,TRBV7-2,TRBD2,TRBJ2-7,CASSTTSGAYEQYF,TGTGCCAGCAGCACGACTAGCGGAGCCTACGAGCAGTACTTC
13,NA,TRBV29-1,TRBD1,TRBJ1-2,CSGGQSGDYGYTF,TGCAGCGGGGGACAGTCGGGAGACTATGGCTACACCTTC
13,NA,TRBV2,TRBD1,TRBJ2-7,CASRWTGQYEQYF,TGTGCCAGCAGATGGACAGGGCAGTACGAGCAGTACTTC
14,NA,TRBV5-4,TRBD2,TRBJ2-5,CASSLAGVGETQYF,TGTGCCAGCAGCTTAGCGGGGGTCGGGGAGACCCAGTACTTC
14,NA,TRBV29-1,TRBD1,TRBJ2-7,CSASEGTGGLEQYF,TGCAGCGCCTCGGAGGGGACAGGGGGACTCGAGCAGTACTTC
14,NA,TRBV19,NA,TRBJ2-7,CASSGEGLAYEQYF,TGTGCCAGTAGTGGAGAAGGCCTAGCCTACGAGCAGTACTTC
14,NA,TRBV9,NA,TRBJ2-4,CASSPDLAADIQYF,TGTGCCAGCAGCCCAGACCTAGCTGCGGACATTCAGTACTTC
15,once,TRBV2,NA,TRBJ1-2,CASSEGGGGWYGYTF,TGTGCCAGCAGTGAAGGGGGCGGGGGTTGGTATGGCTACACCTTC
15,NA,TRBV23-1,TRBD1,TRBJ1-6,CASSQTGTYNSPLHF,TGCGCCAGCAGTCAGACAGGGACCTATAATTCACCCCTCCACTTT
13,NA,TRBV29-1,NA,TRBJ1-3,CSVGQTSGNTIYF,TGCAGCGTTGGACAGACTTCTGGAAACACCATATATTTT
18,NA,TRBV19,NA,TRBJ1-4,CASSMRGQFVATNEKLFF,TGTGCCAGTAGTATGAGAGGACAGTTCGTTGCAACTAATGAAAAACTGTTTTTT